This is a list of T cell receptor beta chains from one sample in a study of blood T cell repertoires in COVID-19. Libraries were prepared by immunoSEQ multiplex PCR; TCRdb keeps only in-frame clonotypes and omits some of them. The table includes under 80,000 clones, roughly 90% detected once. What was sequenced was peripheral blood. Source of these receptors: a man in his fifties with active COVID-19. Each CDR3 is given with its conserved first and last residue. D genes are given only for firm matches. Size is stated for part of the rows, as once, few or many counts, or as a class when the clone is expanded.

.,TRBV15,TRBJ2-1,TRBD2,CATSRDPPVAGDNEQFF,TGTGCCACCAGCAGAGACCCTCCAGTAGCGGGGGACAATGAGCAGTTCTTC
.,TRBV7-2,TRBJ2-2,.,CASHGRQITGELFF,TGTGCCAGCCACGGCAGGCAAATCACCGGGGAGCTGTTTTTT
.,TRBV19,TRBJ2-7,TRBD2,CASSIASGRGEQYF,TGTGCCAGTAGTATTGCTAGCGGGAGGGGCGAGCAGTACTTC
.,TRBV27,TRBJ2-3,TRBD2,CASGRQGTSGVGPDTQYF,TGTGCCAGCGGCCGACAGGGGACTAGCGGGGTGGGGCCAGATACGCAGTATTTT
.,TRBV29-1,TRBJ1-1,.,CSVDRLNTEAFF,TGCAGCGTTGACAGATTGAACACTGAAGCTTTCTTT
.,TRBV30,TRBJ2-1,TRBD2,CAWRASGRAYNEQFF,TGTGCCTGGAGAGCTAGCGGGAGGGCCTACAATGAGCAGTTCTTC
.,TRBV29-1,TRBJ2-1,.,CSVGQNSYNEQFF,TGCAGCGTTGGACAGAACTCCTACAATGAGCAGTTCTTC
.,TRBV14,TRBJ1-6,.,CASSQDRGNSPLHF,TGTGCCAGCAGCCAAGACAGGGGAAATTCACCCCTCCACTTT
.,TRBV5-1,TRBJ2-5,TRBD2,CASRTGLAETRGETQYF,TGCGCCAGCAGGACGGGACTAGCGGAAACCAGGGGAGAGACCCAGTACTTC
.,TRBV5-1,TRBJ2-2,TRBD2,CASSQGLASGELFF,TGCGCCAGCAGCCAGGGACTAGCGTCCGGGGAGCTGTTTTTT
.,TRBV5-1,TRBJ2-2,.,CASSLAGRMNTGELFF,TGCGCCAGCAGCTTGGCCGGCAGGATGAACACCGGGGAGCTGTTTTTT
.,TRBV21-1,TRBJ2-7,.,CASSKVPGTEYEQYF,TGTGCCAGCAGCAAAGTACCCGGGACAGAGTACGAGCAGTACTTC
.,TRBV7-2,TRBJ2-2,.,CASSLVAGWTGELFF,TGTGCCAGCAGCTTAGTTGCAGGTTGGACCGGGGAGCTGTTTTTT
.,TRBV10-3,TRBJ1-2,.,CAISAQGIGYGYTF,TGTGCCATCAGCGCACAGGGTATCGGCTATGGCTACACCTTC
medium-sized,TRBV28,TRBJ1-6,TRBD1,CASSFGDSGISPLHF,TGTGCCAGCAGTTTCGGGGACAGTGGTATTTCACCCCTCCACTTT
.,TRBV7-8,TRBJ1-1,.,CASSLDQGPRGAFF,TGTGCCAGCAGCTTAGATCAAGGGCCACGGGGAGCTTTCTTT
.,TRBV7-8,TRBJ2-3,TRBD2,CASSGGAGESTDTQYF,TGTGCCAGCAGCGGGGGAGCGGGAGAGAGCACAGATACGCAGTATTTT
once,TRBV5-4,TRBJ2-2,.,CASSQGGSMNTGELFF,TGTGCCAGCAGCCAAGGGGGTTCTATGAACACCGGGGAGCTGTTTTTT
.,TRBV2,TRBJ2-2,TRBD2,CASSPSVAGGNTGELFF,TGTGCCAGCAGTCCTTCCGTAGCGGGGGGGAACACCGGGGAGCTGTTTTTT
.,TRBV5-4,TRBJ2-2,TRBD1,CASSRDSLNTGELFF,TGTGCCAGCAGCAGGGACAGTTTGAACACCGGGGAGCTGTTTTTT
.,TRBV6-2/TRBV6-3,TRBJ2-5,TRBD2,CASSYAVGLAGGPETQYF,TGTGCCAGCAGTTACGCGGTTGGTCTAGCGGGAGGGCCCGAGACCCAGTACTTC
.,TRBV20-1,TRBJ1-5,TRBD1,CSASRDRNLNQPQHF,TGCAGTGCTAGTAGGGACAGAAACTTAAATCAGCCCCAGCATTTT
.,TRBV5-6,TRBJ2-7,.,CASSQGPSIRGYEQYF,TGTGCCAGCAGCCAAGGGCCCTCCATCCGGGGATACGAGCAGTACTTC
.,TRBV7-9,TRBJ2-7,TRBD1,CASRPGQGPHEQYF,TGTGCCAGCAGGCCGGGACAGGGGCCCCACGAGCAGTACTTC
.,TRBV7-6,TRBJ2-2,TRBD1,CASSPGTGNTGELFF,TGTGCCAGCAGCCCGGGGACAGGGAACACCGGGGAGCTGTTTTTT
.,TRBV9,TRBJ1-4,.,CASSVAGATNEKLFF,TGTGCCAGCAGCGTAGCGGGGGCAACTAATGAAAAACTGTTTTTT
.,TRBV11-3,TRBJ2-1,TRBD1,CASTTTGQGTNEQFF,TGTGCCAGCACTACTACGGGACAGGGTACCAATGAGCAGTTCTTC
.,TRBV29-1,TRBJ2-1,.,CSVEDRRRGAFNEQFF,TGCAGCGTTGAAGACAGAAGGCGGGGCGCCTTCAATGAGCAGTTCTTC
.,TRBV12-3/TRBV12-4,TRBJ1-3,.,CASSPQLGNTIYF,TGTGCCAGCAGCCCGCAGTTAGGAAACACCATATATTTT
.,TRBV20-1,TRBJ1-1,.,CRGPGFGAFF,TGCAGGGGTCCAGGGTTCGGGGCTTTCTTT
.,TRBV15,TRBJ1-2,TRBD1,CATSRDFGQGSYGYTF,TGTGCCACCAGCAGAGATTTTGGACAGGGGTCCTATGGCTACACCTTC
.,TRBV7-2,TRBJ1-4,.,CASSLSTGGVREKLFF,TGTGCCAGCAGCTTATCCACGGGGGGGGTTAGGGAAAAACTGTTTTTT
.,TRBV12-3/TRBV12-4,TRBJ1-5,.,CASSLGGSQPQHF,TGTGCCAGCAGTTTGGGGGGTTCTCAGCCCCAGCATTTT
.,TRBV24-1,TRBJ2-5,TRBD1,CATSEGQGAEETQYF,TGTGCCACCAGTGAGGGACAGGGGGCAGAAGAGACCCAGTACTTC
.,TRBV28,TRBJ1-1,TRBD1,CASSLGQAMNTEAFF,TGTGCCAGCAGTTTAGGACAGGCCATGAACACTGAAGCTTTCTTT
once,TRBV19,TRBJ2-5,TRBD2,CASSIGASGRVETQYF,TGTGCCAGTAGTATTGGTGCTAGCGGGAGGGTGGAGACCCAGTACTTC
once,TRBV20-1,TRBJ2-7,.,CSASTSYEQYF,TGCAGTGCCTCGACTAGCTACGAGCAGTACTTC
few,TRBV4-1,TRBJ1-1,.,CASSRSPREPPRSTEAFF,TGCGCCAGCAGCCGCTCACCTCGGGAACCCCCTCGGAGCACTGAAGCTTTCTTT
.,TRBV13,TRBJ2-1,.,CASSPTRSSYNEQFF,TGTGCCAGCAGCCCCACCCGGAGCTCCTACAATGAGCAGTTCTTC
.,TRBV7-3,TRBJ2-3,.,CASSFRSSHVTQGDNSTDTQYF,TGTGCCAGCAGCTTTCGGTCTAGTCACGTTACCCAAGGGGATAATAGCACAGATACGCAGTATTTT
.,TRBV5-1,TRBJ1-1,.,CASNRGAANTEAFF,TGCGCCAGCAACCGGGGGGCAGCAAACACTGAAGCTTTCTTT
.,TRBV19,TRBJ1-4,.,CASMGPGGGNEKLFF,TGTGCCAGTATGGGACCGGGAGGGGGTAATGAAAAACTGTTTTTT
.,TRBV14,TRBJ1-2,TRBD1,CASSQGQGAFGYTF,TGTGCCAGCAGCCAAGGACAGGGGGCGTTTGGCTACACCTTC
.,TRBV7-2,TRBJ2-1,TRBD2,CASTLAGGLNEQFF,TGTGCCAGCACCCTAGCGGGGGGACTGAATGAGCAGTTCTTC
.,TRBV7-3,TRBJ2-2,.,CASSLFQVGNTGELFF,TGTGCCAGCAGCTTATTCCAGGTTGGGAACACCGGGGAGCTGTTTTTT
.,TRBV3-1/TRBV3-2,TRBJ2-7,TRBD1,CASSPGTGAYEQYF,TGTGCCAGCAGCCCCGGGACAGGGGCCTACGAGCAGTACTTC
few,TRBV11-3,TRBJ1-2,.,CASSSDKNYGYTF,TGTGCCAGCAGCTCTGACAAGAACTATGGCTACACCTTC